This TCR beta chain was retrieved from a study of cytotoxic CD8 clonotypes in ibrutinib-treated CLL. Study context: Of the patients, 11 were relapsed/refractory, some 15 treatment-naive and under 18 IGHV unmutated. Overall study findings and caveats: Clonality was elevated at ibrutinib response and had returned toward baseline at progression.

V was clipped by 2 bases and J by 8 bases; unmatched bases: 8. The CDR3 covers 15 residues. The germline gives CDR1 SGDLS, CDR2 YYNGEE. As for this clone: Its antigen is still unknown.

TCRdb's table, derived via immunoSEQ multiplex PCR, lists solely in-frame clones and lacks some. The sample holds some 100,000 clones, 45% to 65% seen once. This clonotype originated in a human donor with chronic lymphocytic leukemia. The chain combines TRBV9 with TRBJ2-3, with 10 bases aligning to TRBD2. This sample comprised PBMCs, obtained after 24 months of ibrutinib treatment. The CDR3 DNA is TGTGCCAGCAGCGTGGAAGCGGGGGGGCCGGGTACGCAGTATTTT. Its translation is CASSVEAGGPGTQYF.